The source of this T cell receptor beta chain is a study of blood T cell repertoires in COVID-19. Germline loops: CDR1 SGHKS, CDR2 YYEKEE (reference sequence). The V segment lost 0 bases and the J segment 4 bases; nucleotides outside the gene matches: 5. The CDR3 has 15 residues. The cohort comprised adults aged about 18 to 90 years residing in about two dozen US areas. Cohort 3 recovered donors had two negative PCRs, clearance, or symptom resolution. Libraries were prepared by immunoSEQ multiplex PCR; TCRdb keeps only in-frame clonotypes and omits some of them. Of some 420,000 clones listed, 80% to 90% are singletons.

This TCR was sampled from a man aged 30 to 45 who had recovered from COVID-19. The specimen sequenced was PBMCs or T cells enriched from blood (not recorded which). V is TRBV5-5 and J is TRBJ1-1; TRBD1 agrees at 8 bases. The CDR3 coding sequence is TGTGCCAGCAGCTTGGAAAATACAGGGGGCACTGAAGCTTTCTTT. It specifies CASSLENTGGTEAFF.